Each of the 4 T cell receptor beta chains below was sequenced from the same sample in a study of T cells in localized non-small cell lung cancer. Here immunoSEQ multiplex PCR was the method, and the copy in TCRdb shows in-frame clones only, minus some. This sample has some 38,000 clones; roughly 90% occur once, and the top ten carry 5% to 6%. Sequenced here: peripheral blood mononuclear cells, sampled before any cancer treatment. These receptors all stem from a male donor at least 60 years old with stage II lung adenocarcinoma.

CDR3 loop: CASSSKGGGLPSSYEQYF. The CDR3 DNA follows: TGTGCCAGCAGCTCTAAGGGAGGGGGACTCCCGAGCTCCTACGAGCAGTACTTC. The chain uses TRBV5-4 and TRBJ2-7; D might be TRBD2 (7 bases). CDR1 SGHNT and CDR2 YYREEE come from the germline V gene (reference sequence). The CDR3 is made up of 18 amino acids. Trimming left V 3 bases short and J 0 bases short, with 22 bases between.

This clone was found once. The V gene is TRBV5-1, the J gene TRBJ2-2; D remains unclear. The CDR3 runs to 14 residues. Germline V gene lookup returns CDR1 SGHRS and CDR2 YFSETQ. The V end was cut by 0 bases, the J end by 4 bases, with 7 bases between. The CDR3 loop is CASSLVTVTGELFF. The CDR3 nucleotides read TGCGCCAGCAGCTTGGTAACGGTCACCGGGGAGCTGTTTTTT.

The V call is TRBV27, the J call TRBJ1-4; D unresolved. The CDR3 covers 14 residues. V lost 6 bases and J 10 bases, leaving 18 bases between the germline ends. From germline, CDR1 is MNHEY and CDR2 SMNVEV (reference sequence). Here the CDR3 reads CASRDHGGGGKLFF. The CDR3 nucleotides read TGTGCCAGCAGGGATCACGGTGGCGGTGGAAAACTGTTTTTT.

V and J are TRBV7-9 and TRBJ2-3; TRBD1 aligns across 11 bases. Germline values: CDR1 SEHNR, CDR2 FQNEAQ (reference sequence). The CDR3 runs 15 residues. V dropped 5 bases and J dropped 5; count of bases not matched to a gene: 6. This chain's CDR3 is CASSLDRGLRDTQYF. Written as DNA, the CDR3 is TGTGCCAGCAGCCTGGACAGGGGGCTAAGAGATACGCAGTATTTT.